The rows below give T cell receptor beta chains drawn from one sample of a study of CD8 T cells in Susac syndrome. Each CDR3 protein is one row after TCRdb ran MiXCR on the immunoSEQ multiplex PCR reads. This sample has some 300,000 distinct CDR3 sequences; almost 85% occur once, and the top ten carry roughly 0.22%. The sequenced material came from CD8+ T cells from PBMCs. Receptors were obtained from a human donor with multiple sclerosis. The CDR3 runs from the conserved cysteine through the conserved F or W. The order of the fields is CDR3 protein, J gene, V gene.

CASLTSATYNEQFF | TRBJ2-1 | TRBV18
CASSQIFVNTEAFF | TRBJ1-1 | TRBV4-1
CASSFSGELFF | TRBJ2-2 | TRBV28
CASSLGADSYGYTF | TRBJ1-2 | TRBV7-9
CASSLTPPASVQETQYF | TRBJ2-5 | TRBV28
CASSESIGQNTEAFF | TRBJ1-1 | TRBV10-1
CASSRTDRDVHEQFF | TRBJ2-1 | TRBV4-3
CASNGQGTNEQYF | TRBJ2-7 | TRBV28
CASRFDPNTEAFF | TRBJ1-1 | TRBV11-2
CASSDRDLEQFF | TRBJ2-1 | TRBV28
CASRASTGANVLTF | TRBJ2-6 | TRBV25-1
CASSDPTGRDGYTF | TRBJ1-2 | TRBV6-5
CASSDPSYEQYF | TRBJ2-7 | TRBV28
CSVQTSGGAYEQYF | TRBJ2-7 | TRBV29-1
CASGLVGGLEETQYF | TRBJ2-5 | TRBV12-5
CASEWGGTGELFF | TRBJ2-2 | TRBV7-7
CASSLGVDLMVIQYF | TRBJ2-4 | TRBV7-8
CASSQGPRFGPEAFF | TRBJ1-1 | TRBV4-1
CASSGTSGRAINEQFF | TRBJ2-1 | TRBV5-4
CASSPPEGFYEQYF | TRBJ2-7 | TRBV28
CASSWRNSRRAKNIQYF | TRBJ2-4 | TRBV5-8
CASSRGPANYGYTF | TRBJ1-2 | TRBV27
CASSQETGPSYEQYF | TRBJ2-7 | TRBV4-1
CASSPDGMNTGAFF | TRBJ1-1 | TRBV18
CASSLSGGSVYEQYF | TRBJ2-7 | TRBV27
CASSLRPLGELFF | TRBJ2-2 | TRBV7-9
CASSLASSSTDTQYF | TRBJ2-3 | TRBV28
CASSQEARVEKLFF | TRBJ1-4 | TRBV4-3
CAWNWVRGGTYNEQFF | TRBJ2-1 | TRBV30
CATSRVRDSGANVLTF | TRBJ2-6 | TRBV15
CSANPPLGVDTEAFF | TRBJ1-1 | TRBV20-1
CASSQLYSRSYEQYF | TRBJ2-7 | TRBV4-3
CSANSGRAYNEQFF | TRBJ2-1 | TRBV20-1
CASSPRGGRTDTQYF | TRBJ2-3 | TRBV18
CAIRRPGSGVAYGYTF | TRBJ1-2 | TRBV10-3
CAWSVDGTYEQYF | TRBJ2-7 | TRBV30
CASSLGQQLNTEAFF | TRBJ1-1 | TRBV5-4
CASGTLGTWTEAFF | TRBJ1-1 | TRBV6-2/TRBV6-3
CASSGFGGSDTQYF | TRBJ2-3 | TRBV5-4
CASSFWRTGDGGTDTQYF | TRBJ2-3 | TRBV27
CATSRVTGYYEQYF | TRBJ2-7 | TRBV15
CASSLIGVTGGDTQYF | TRBJ2-3 | TRBV27
CSARDGVGMSNQPQHF | TRBJ1-5 | TRBV20-1
CASSVGGGTNTEAFF | TRBJ1-1 | TRBV9
CASSYPNFQVQYF | TRBJ2-5 | TRBV6-2/TRBV6-3
CASSIEPDSIYGYTF | TRBJ1-2 | TRBV5-4
CASSVAWGAYNEQFF | TRBJ2-1 | TRBV9
CATETIYGYTF | TRBJ1-2 | TRBV24-1
CASSLSSGGVTQYF | TRBJ2-5 | TRBV27
CASSLEVGRKAEAFF | TRBJ1-1 | TRBV5-6
CSARDGESSGSFYEQFF | TRBJ2-1 | TRBV20-1
CASSLIAGAGGDTQYF | TRBJ2-3 | TRBV27